The clone carrying this T cell receptor beta chain was observed a few times. Its specificity is not known. The source material, RNA transcripts, was used to amplify TCR beta CDR3 regions. The study used the HTBI primer set for a first-round RT-PCR of the TCR CDR3. One entry per CDR3 protein results from TCRdb running MiXCR on the multiplex PCR reads. The repertoire consists of more than 500,000 distinct CDR3 sequences, with about 16% occurring once and the leading ten covering approximately 30%. The CDR3 is 15 residues long. V lost 0 bases, J lost 4 bases, and 10 bases lay in between. From germline, CDR1 is SGHAT and CDR2 FQNNGV. Ophthalmopathy patients had Clinical Activity Score at least 3, NOSPECS grade at least 4, duration under 3 months. The diagnoses drew upon clinical symptoms, serum thyroxine and TRAb, thyroid ultrasound and orbital computed tomography. Extraction of PBMCs used roughly 9.6 ml of fresh peripheral blood.

These data originate in a study of T cells in Graves' hyperthyroidism and ophthalmopathy. Study results and caveats: Blood held most thyroid clonotypes expanded above 0.001 frequency.

The sample comprised blood. The receptor was isolated from a woman aged 25 to 39 with Graves' ophthalmopathy. The chain carries TRBV11-2 and TRBJ1-5; D might be TRBD1 (5 bases). The CDR3 DNA reads as TGTGCCAGCAGCTTAGATCTGGGGGTTAATCAGCCCCAGCATTTT. As protein: CASSLDLGVNQPQHF.